The 21 T cell receptor beta chains given below trace back to one sample, sequenced in a study of blood T cell repertoires in COVID-19 (dated by TCRdb to 2020 to 2022). Library construction relied on the immunoSEQ multiplex PCR assay. This is the immuneACCESS table as TCRdb keeps it, with only in-frame sequences that have V and J called. A part of the clones is gone; compared with another copy, unresolved V genes explain less than half, and the rest is unexplained. In this sample the table shows about 200,000 clones, approximately 84% of which occur a single time. The ten biggest clones cover 4.4% of the sample. Sequencing input: peripheral blood. All receptors derive from a man between 45 and 60 years old with acute or convalescent COVID-19.

This clone has more than one count but fewer than ten. The chain couples TRBV27 to TRBJ2-5; 10 bases fit TRBD1. Trimming removed 5 bases from V and 5 bases from J; junction bases left unmatched: 14. Germline V gives CDR1 MNHEY, CDR2 SMNVEV (reference sequence). The length of the CDR3 is 17 residues. The CDR3 DNA follows: TGTGCCAGCAGTCCTATCCCAGGACAGGGGGAGTTTGAGACCCAGTACTTC. Its translation is CASSPIPGQGEFETQYF.

This sequence joins TRBV3-1 (or the pseudogene TRBV3-2) and TRBJ1-1; D might be TRBD1 (5 bases). V was trimmed by 0 bases and J by 6 bases, leaving 14 bases between them. The length of the CDR3 is 15 residues. In germline, CDR1 is LGHDT, CDR2 YNNKEL (reference sequence). CDR3 DNA: TGTGCCAGCAGCCAAGATACGCGGGGGTTCTCTGAAGCTTTCTTT. This gives the protein CASSQDTRGFSEAFF.

The chain recombines TRBV7-8 with TRBJ1-2; no clear D. Germline CDR1 and CDR2: SGHVS and FQNEAQ. Trimming shortened V by 3 bases and J by 8 bases, and 22 bases separated the two germline ends. This CDR3 comprises 16 residues. Written as DNA, the CDR3 is TGTGCCAGCAGCTTTACGTCGGTGGGGAGGGTTTACGGCTACACCTTC. It encodes CASSFTSVGRVYGYTF.

This clone was observed a handful of times. V gene TRBV9 combines with J gene TRBJ2-2; D might be TRBD2 (6 bases). Trimming removed 0 bases at V and 6 bases at J, with 12 bases between. Germline V gene data show CDR1 as SGDLS and CDR2 as YYNGEE. The CDR3 runs 15 residues. Here the CDR3 reads CASSVGPGGSGELFF. DNA for the CDR3: TGTGCCAGCAGCGTAGGACCCGGAGGGTCCGGGGAGCTGTTTTTT. The full variable domain, in which reference TRBV9 and TRBJ2-2 provide the parts outside the CDR3, is DSGVTQTPKHLITATGQRVTLRCSPRSGDLSVYWYQQSLDQGLQFLIQYYNGEERAKGNILERFSAQQFPDLHSELNLSSLELGDSALYFCASSVGPGGSGELFFGEGSRLTVL.

CDR3 residues: CASSPPTSNEQFF. As DNA, the CDR3 is TGTGCCAGCTCACCTCCAACCAGCAATGAGCAGTTCTTC. J is TRBJ2-1 and V is TRBV18; D is uncertain. The germline V and J ends were trimmed by 3 bases and 6 bases, with 9 bases remaining between them. CDR1 and CDR2 from the germline V gene are KGHSH and LQKENI. The CDR3 consists of 13 residues.

The chain employs TRBV5-1 and TRBJ1-3; TRBD1 matches 8 bases. Per the germline V gene, CDR1 is SGHRS and CDR2 is YFSETQ. V shed 2 bases and J 6 bases; nucleotides not matched to a gene: 4. CDR3 length: 14 amino acids. The chain's CDR3 is CASSFQGAENTIYF. CDR3 sequence (DNA): TGCGCCAGCAGCTTCCAGGGGGCTGAAAACACCATATATTTT.

V is TRBV30 and J is TRBJ2-2; a weak D match, TRBD1 (6 bases). CDR1 and CDR2 from the germline V gene are GTSNPN and SVGIG (reference sequence). The CDR3 totals 13 residues. Trimming stripped 6 bases from V and 7 bases from J, with 15 bases between. The CDR3 loop reads CACKQGFGGELFF. The CDR3 DNA sequence: TGTGCCTGTAAACAGGGTTTTGGCGGGGAGCTGTTTTTT.

This chain links TRBV5-1 with TRBJ1-1; TRBD1 matches at 7 bases. In germline, CDR1 is SGHRS, CDR2 YFSETQ. CDR3 length: 16 residues. V shed 4 bases, J shed 4 bases, and the junction held 13 bases outside the gene matches. In DNA form, the CDR3 reads TGCGCCAGCAGCCTTCCAGGGACAGCTGGGGGCACTGAAGCTTTCTTT. Amino acid sequence: CASSLPGTAGGTEAFF.

V usage is TRBV2 and J usage is TRBJ1-5, with 7 bases lining up with TRBD1. The V gene end was trimmed by 8 bases and the J gene end by 5 bases; junction bases not matched to a gene: 9. The V gene's germline CDR1 is SNHLY and CDR2 FYNNEI. CDR3 size: 14 residues. CDR3 loop: CASGTRQGDQPQHF. The DNA of the CDR3 is TGTGCCAGCGGGACAAGACAGGGCGATCAGCCCCAGCATTTT.

This clone has just a few counts. The genes are TRBV6-5 and TRBJ2-2; the D gene is possibly TRBD2 (6 bases). The V gene's germline CDR1 is MNHEY and CDR2 SVGAGI. The germline V and J ends were trimmed by 5 bases and 11 bases, with 21 bases remaining between them. The CDR3 spans 15 residues. The CDR3 nucleotides read TGTGCCAGCAGTCCCCCATACTTCCGCGGGGAAGAGCTGTTTTTT. It is translated as CASSPPYFRGEELFF.

V usage is TRBV6-2 or TRBV6-3 and J usage is TRBJ2-7, with TRBD2 matching 7 bases. Germline assignment: CDR1 MNHEY and CDR2 SVGEGT. The J segment lost 3 bases and the V segment lost 7 bases, leaving 12 bases of the junction unmatched. The CDR3 is made up of 15 amino acids. The CDR3 nucleotides are TGTGCCAGCATCCCAACGCGGGGGAGACTCTACGAGCAGTACTTC. Its protein is CASIPTRGRLYEQYF.

The chain employs TRBV18 and TRBJ1-3; TRBD1 matches 7 bases. V trimming: 5 bases; J trimming: 3 bases; junction bases outside the gene matches: 4. CDR3 size: 14 residues. Germline CDR1 reads KGHSH; CDR2 reads LQKENI. The CDR3 protein is CASSIGQVGNTIYF. The CDR3 bases are TGTGCCAGCTCAATCGGACAGGTTGGAAACACCATATATTTT.

This chain uses TRBV5-1 with TRBJ2-5; TRBD1 agrees at 8 bases. V shed 4 bases, J shed 0 bases, and the junction held 5 bases outside the gene matches. This CDR3 is built from 15 residues. Germline-derived CDR1 and CDR2 are SGHRS and YFSETQ. CDR3 residues: CASSRTGTHQETQYF. DNA for the CDR3: TGCGCCAGCAGCAGGACAGGGACCCACCAAGAGACCCAGTACTTC.

The V gene is TRBV4-1, the J gene TRBJ1-2, with 9 positions matching TRBD1. The CDR3 is made up of 15 amino acids. The V gene end was trimmed by 4 bases and the J gene end by 3 bases; junction bases not matched to a gene: 6. CDR1 is MGHRA and CDR2 is YSYEKL in the germline V gene. The DNA for the CDR3 is TGCGCCAGCAGCCCCTCGACAGGGGGAGACTATGGCTACACCTTC. Translating gives CASSPSTGGDYGYTF.

The chain joins TRBV18 to TRBJ1-2; possibly TRBD1 for D (6 bases). Germline values: CDR1 KGHSH, CDR2 LQKENI. The ends were cut back, 2 bases at V and 4 bases at J, with 17 bases in the middle. The CDR3 has 16 residues. CDR3 residues: CASSPSDSSPSYGYTF. The CDR3 nucleotides are TGTGCCAGCTCACCATCGGACAGCTCCCCCTCCTATGGCTACACCTTC. Filled out from reference TRBV18 and TRBJ1-2, the complete variable domain reads NAGVMQNPRHLVRRRGQEARLRCSPMKGHSHVYWYRQLPEEGLKFMVYLQKENIIDESGMPKERFSAEFPKEGPSILRIQQVVRGDSAAYFCASSPSDSSPSYGYTFGSGTRLTVV.

The V gene is TRBV7-2, the J gene TRBJ1-4; D is unclear. Trimming shortened V by 5 bases and J by 8 bases, and 21 bases separated the two germline ends. This CDR3 is 16 amino acids long. Germline V gives CDR1 SGHTA, CDR2 FQGNSA. The CDR3 spells CASSPGSRSVREKLFF. The CDR3 DNA reads as TGTGCCAGCAGCCCGGGGTCTAGGTCAGTTAGAGAAAAACTGTTTTTT.

The V and J genes are TRBV18 and TRBJ2-5; possible D gene TRBD2, 5 bases. Trimming took off 0 bases at V and 2 bases at J, with 7 bases between the two ends. Germline V gene lookup returns CDR1 KGHSH and CDR2 LQKENI. The CDR3 runs to 14 residues. In nucleotides, the CDR3 is TGTGCCAGCTCACCACCGGAGGTGCAAGAGACCCAGTACTTC. It codes for CASSPPEVQETQYF.

This chain joins TRBV12-3 or TRBV12-4 and TRBJ1-2; 8 bases line up with TRBD1. V trimming: 7 bases; J trimming: 4 bases; junction bases outside the gene matches: 5. The CDR3 spans 13 residues. The CDR3 DNA is TGTGCCAGCACTACGGACAGGGCCTATGGCTACACCTTC. Protein: CASTTDRAYGYTF.

The V gene is TRBV10-2, the J gene TRBJ1-1; no clear D gene. Germline loops: CDR1 WSHSY, CDR2 SAAADI. The CDR3 has 14 amino acids. Trimming pared 4 bases from V and 4 bases from J, leaving 13 bases between. The CDR3 DNA is TGCGCCAGCAGTGCAGGAAGTCGGCGCACTGAAGCTTTCTTT. This sequence encodes CASSAGSRRTEAFF.

The chain uses TRBV19 and TRBJ1-1, with D perhaps matching TRBD1 (6 bases). Between the trimmed V and J ends, which lost 8 bases and 6 bases, there was a span of 19 bases. Germline-derived CDR1 and CDR2 are LNHDA and SQIVND (reference sequence). This CDR3 has 14 residues. The CDR3 reads CASAPGARFPEAFF. In DNA form, the CDR3 reads TGTGCCAGTGCCCCAGGGGCGAGGTTCCCTGAAGCTTTCTTT.

This chain uses TRBV6-5 with TRBJ2-7, with 8 bases fitting TRBD2. V lost 8 bases and J lost 5; bases outside the gene matches: 8. CDR3 length: 13 residues. In germline, CDR1 is MNHEY, CDR2 SVGAGI. The CDR3: CASSGGGLHEQYF. The CDR3 DNA reads TGTGCCAGCTCCGGGGGGGGGCTCCACGAGCAGTACTTC.